This TCR beta chain stems from a study of T cells in Graves' hyperthyroidism and ophthalmopathy (dated by TCRdb to about 2019). Background on the whole study: Peripheral blood was sampled at the time of initial diagnosis, prior to any treatment. To identify TCR V-J signatures that set the groups apart, the researchers used a discovery cohort of 100 patients, made up of 40 to 45 with Graves' ophthalmopathy and some 60 with stable Graves' hyperthyroidism. Prospective prediction of ophthalmopathy was tested in an independent validation cohort of fewer than 20 hyperthyroidism patients and around 16 patients who later progressed to ophthalmopathy. For training and testing, the 110 or so patients in the discovery cohort were randomly divided in a 7:3 ratio. The study also compared thyroid tissue and blood T-cell repertoires from roughly six Graves' hyperthyroidism patients. Following sampling, methimazole starting at 30 mg daily was given to hyperthyroidism patients, and high-dose intravenous methylprednisolone was given to ophthalmopathy patients. According to the paper, TCR Vbeta CDR3 sequencing was carried out on about 140 peripheral blood samples, which came from fewer than 50 ophthalmopathy, around 75 hyperthyroidism and approximately 17 progressor patients.

Of note for this clonotype: Its antigen target is currently unknown. At one of its ends the junction is not consistent with the germline gene, which may arise from a read error.

Overall results and qualifications from the work: Most expanded thyroid clonotypes (frequency above 0.001) were also detected in blood, suggesting blood repertoires may reflect thyroid immune responses. Sample size was not statistically predetermined, and investigators were not blinded to group allocation. In validation, the model predicted progression to ophthalmopathy a median of roughly six months before onset, with roughly 70% sensitivity and roughly 79% specificity. Ophthalmopathy was separated from stable hyperthyroidism by a 13 V-J signature model, with around 88% sensitivity and about 84% specificity obtained in cross-validation and 80%/75% obtained in testing.

Hyperthyroidism patients were aged 18 to 65 years and newly diagnosed, with disease duration of less than 2 months. Exclusion was applied to patients with uncontrolled infections, other autoimmune diseases, pregnancy or lactation. Diagnoses relied on clinical symptoms, serum thyroxine and TRAb, thyroid ultrasound and orbital computed tomography. Blood from progressor patients was collected at the time of first diagnosis with hyperthyroidism, before any ophthalmopathy symptoms had appeared. Ficoll-Paque density gradient centrifugation was used to isolate PBMCs from around 10 ml of fresh peripheral blood. Patients classed as progressors first received a Graves' hyperthyroidism diagnosis and then went on to develop ophthalmopathy during follow-up. Total RNA was extracted using Trizol reagent, and RNA quality was assessed on an Agilent 2100 Bioanalyzer. CDR1 and CDR2 are read off the germline V gene as SGHTA and FQGTGA. Including cysteine and phenylalanine, the CDR3 has 17 amino acids. The read is trimmed to its CDR3 DNA, 51 bases read in frame from base 1.

Amplification of TCR beta CDR3 regions was carried out from RNA transcripts. The TCR CDR3 was subjected to a first round of RT-PCR using the HTBI primer set and the Qiagen OneStep RT-PCR kit. A second multiplex PCR round built the libraries, followed by size selection and purification. Sequencing of the libraries was done on an Illumina HiSeq2000 using paired-end 100 bp reads. Under the source paper's analysis protocol: SOAPnuke was used to process the raw data, with reads discarded if the reads contained adapters or uncalled bases, had a mean Phred below 15, or lacked an exact constant-primer or identifier match. High-quality paired reads were merged with COPE v1.2.5, and unique nucleotide sequences were defined as clonotypes. MiTCR v1.1 was used to align clonotypes to the IMGT TRBV, TRBD and TRBJ reference segments. Only V-J combinations with frequency above 0.0001, covering about 99% of repertoires, were analysed. The TCS score was defined as F50 (clonal expansion) divided by E x V (chaos), with BLOSUM62-based TCRdist calculated between CDR3 peptides within each V-J. Welch's t-statistics and random forest reduced just over 500 V-J features to about 12, which were used in a naive Bayes classifier (R e1071). Starting from the raw public reads, TCRdb applied fastp trimming at Q25, assembled clones with MiXCR and retained in-frame beta chains. Merged by CDR3 protein, the rows form single entries marked with the most common genes and DNA. The V and J calls were not made by the authors but by TCRdb's processing. The sample yields more than 250,000 distinct CDR3 sequences; about 16% were counted once. The top ten clones comprise around 30% of the sample.

The receptor was isolated from a woman between 50 and 59 years old with Graves' hyperthyroidism that later progressed to Graves' ophthalmopathy. The sample taken for sequencing was blood. The sequence joins TRBV7-3 to TRBJ2-1, with 9 bases matching TRBD2. The nucleotide sequence is TGTGCCAGCAGCTTGAGGGCGGGAGGGGCTATCTACAATGGGCAGTTCTTC. Translated, it reads CASSLRAGGAIYNGQFF.